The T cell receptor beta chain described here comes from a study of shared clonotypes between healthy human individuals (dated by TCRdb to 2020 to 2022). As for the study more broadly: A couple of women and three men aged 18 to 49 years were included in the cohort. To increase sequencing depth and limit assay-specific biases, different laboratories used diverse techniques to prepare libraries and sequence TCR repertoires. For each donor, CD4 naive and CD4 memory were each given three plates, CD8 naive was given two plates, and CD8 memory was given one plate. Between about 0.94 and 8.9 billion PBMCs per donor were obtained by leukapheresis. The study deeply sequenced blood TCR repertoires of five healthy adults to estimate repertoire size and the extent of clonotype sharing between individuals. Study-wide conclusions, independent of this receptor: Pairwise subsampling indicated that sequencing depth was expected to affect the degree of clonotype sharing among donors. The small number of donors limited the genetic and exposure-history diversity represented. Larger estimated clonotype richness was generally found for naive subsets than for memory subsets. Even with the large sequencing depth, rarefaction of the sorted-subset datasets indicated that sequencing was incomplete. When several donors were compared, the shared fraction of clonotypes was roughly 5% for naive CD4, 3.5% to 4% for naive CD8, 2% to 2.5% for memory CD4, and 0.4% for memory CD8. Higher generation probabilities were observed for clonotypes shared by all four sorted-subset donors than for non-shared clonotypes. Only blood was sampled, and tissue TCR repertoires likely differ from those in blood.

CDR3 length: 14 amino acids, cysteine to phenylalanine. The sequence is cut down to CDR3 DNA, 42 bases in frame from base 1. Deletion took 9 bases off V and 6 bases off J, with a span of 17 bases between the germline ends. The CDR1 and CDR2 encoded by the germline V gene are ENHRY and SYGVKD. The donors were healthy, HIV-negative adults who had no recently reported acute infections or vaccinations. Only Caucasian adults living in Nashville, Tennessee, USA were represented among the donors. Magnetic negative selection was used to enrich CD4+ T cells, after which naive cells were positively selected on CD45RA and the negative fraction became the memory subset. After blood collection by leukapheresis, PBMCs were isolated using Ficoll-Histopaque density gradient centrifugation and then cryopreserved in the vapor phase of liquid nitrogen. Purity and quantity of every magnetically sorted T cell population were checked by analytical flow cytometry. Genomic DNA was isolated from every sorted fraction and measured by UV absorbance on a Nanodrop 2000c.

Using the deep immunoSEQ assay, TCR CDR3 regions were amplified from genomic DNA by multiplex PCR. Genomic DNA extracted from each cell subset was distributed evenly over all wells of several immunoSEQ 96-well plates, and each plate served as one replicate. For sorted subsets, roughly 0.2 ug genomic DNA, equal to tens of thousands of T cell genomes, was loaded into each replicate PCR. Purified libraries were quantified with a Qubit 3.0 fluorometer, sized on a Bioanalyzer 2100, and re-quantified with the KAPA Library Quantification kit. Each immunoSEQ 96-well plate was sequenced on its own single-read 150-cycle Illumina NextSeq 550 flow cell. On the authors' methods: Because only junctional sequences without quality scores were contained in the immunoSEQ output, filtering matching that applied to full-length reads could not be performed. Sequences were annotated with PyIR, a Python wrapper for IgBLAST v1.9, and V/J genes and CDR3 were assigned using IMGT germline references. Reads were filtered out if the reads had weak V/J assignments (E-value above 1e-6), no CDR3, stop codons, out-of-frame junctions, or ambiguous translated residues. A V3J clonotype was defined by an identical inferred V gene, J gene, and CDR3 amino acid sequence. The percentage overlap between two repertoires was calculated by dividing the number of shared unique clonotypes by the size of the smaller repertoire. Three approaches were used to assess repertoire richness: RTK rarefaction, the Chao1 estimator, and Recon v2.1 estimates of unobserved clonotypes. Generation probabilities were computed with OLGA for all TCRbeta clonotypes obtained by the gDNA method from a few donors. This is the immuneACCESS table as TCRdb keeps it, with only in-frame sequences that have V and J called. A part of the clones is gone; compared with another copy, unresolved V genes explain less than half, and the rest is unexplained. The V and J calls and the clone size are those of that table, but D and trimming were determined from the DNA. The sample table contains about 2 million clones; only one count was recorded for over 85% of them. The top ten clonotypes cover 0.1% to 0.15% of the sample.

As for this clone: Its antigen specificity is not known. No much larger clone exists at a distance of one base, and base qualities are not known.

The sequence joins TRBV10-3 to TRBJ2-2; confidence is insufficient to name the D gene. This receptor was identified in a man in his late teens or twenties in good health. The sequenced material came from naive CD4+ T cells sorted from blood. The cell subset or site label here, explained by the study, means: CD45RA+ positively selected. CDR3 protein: CAISLVETAGELFF. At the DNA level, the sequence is TGTGCCATATCGCTCGTCGAAACGGCCGGGGAGCTGTTTTTT.